The clone carrying this T cell receptor (beta chain) was seen once. CDR3 length: 16 residues. Germline values: CDR1 SEHNR, CDR2 FQNEAQ (reference sequence). V was trimmed by 2 bases and J by 6 bases, leaving 17 bases between them. The sample originates from a study of blood T cell repertoires in COVID-19. On the study more broadly: The United States, Italy and Spain provided the acute and convalescent COVID-19 samples. T cells, B-cell-depleted T cells, or PBMCs supplied cDNA or gDNA.

Per the original data handling: Amplifying reference gene primers gave estimates of nucleated cell counts. TCRdb's table, derived via immunoSEQ multiplex PCR, lists solely in-frame clones and lacks some. The DNA was the basis for D and trimming; V, J and clone size are from that table. The repertoire holds 240,000 or so clones, with 88% as singletons. Sequenced sample: peripheral blood. V is TRBV7-9 and J is TRBJ2-1; D might be TRBD2 (7 bases). This sequence was found in a woman aged 40 to 49 who had recovered from COVID-19. The CDR3 is CASSLLGAGRVNEQFF. CDR3 nucleotides: TGTGCCAGCAGCTTATTGGGGGCGGGGAGGGTCAATGAGCAGTTCTTC.